The T cell receptor (beta chain) described here comes from a study of shared clonotypes between healthy human individuals. CD45RO-negative, CCR7-selected cells formed the naive CD8 fraction, which excluded terminally differentiated effector memory CD45RA+ cells. The CDR3 is 12 residues long. Looked up from germline, CDR1 is SQVTM and CDR2 is ANQGSEA. Trimming shortened V by 6 bases and J by 2 bases, and 11 bases separated the two germline ends. The data were produced by immunoSEQ multiplex PCR, yet TCRdb's version contains in-frame clones alone and is incomplete. Of 800,000 to 950,000 clones listed, roughly 96% were seen once; the top ten hold about 0.25%.

Sequenced input: naive CD8+ T cells sorted from blood. This TCR was recovered from a man aged 25 to 40 in good health. The chain carries TRBV29-1 and TRBJ2-7; TRBD1 is a possible D gene (5 bases). The CDR3 sequence: CSVLSQAYEQYF. The DNA of the CDR3 is TGCAGCGTATTGTCACAGGCCTACGAGCAGTACTTC.